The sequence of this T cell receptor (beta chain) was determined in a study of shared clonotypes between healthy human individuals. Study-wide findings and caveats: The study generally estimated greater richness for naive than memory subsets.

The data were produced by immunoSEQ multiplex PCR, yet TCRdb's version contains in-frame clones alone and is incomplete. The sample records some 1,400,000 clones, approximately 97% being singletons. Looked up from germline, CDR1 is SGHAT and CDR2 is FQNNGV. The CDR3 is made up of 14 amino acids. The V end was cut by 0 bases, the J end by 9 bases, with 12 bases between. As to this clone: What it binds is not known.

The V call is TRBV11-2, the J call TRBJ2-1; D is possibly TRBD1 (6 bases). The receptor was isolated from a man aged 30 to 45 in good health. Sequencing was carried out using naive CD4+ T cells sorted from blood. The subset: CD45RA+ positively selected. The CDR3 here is CASSLDAGVSEQFF. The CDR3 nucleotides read TGTGCCAGCAGCTTAGATGCAGGGGTAAGTGAGCAGTTCTTC.